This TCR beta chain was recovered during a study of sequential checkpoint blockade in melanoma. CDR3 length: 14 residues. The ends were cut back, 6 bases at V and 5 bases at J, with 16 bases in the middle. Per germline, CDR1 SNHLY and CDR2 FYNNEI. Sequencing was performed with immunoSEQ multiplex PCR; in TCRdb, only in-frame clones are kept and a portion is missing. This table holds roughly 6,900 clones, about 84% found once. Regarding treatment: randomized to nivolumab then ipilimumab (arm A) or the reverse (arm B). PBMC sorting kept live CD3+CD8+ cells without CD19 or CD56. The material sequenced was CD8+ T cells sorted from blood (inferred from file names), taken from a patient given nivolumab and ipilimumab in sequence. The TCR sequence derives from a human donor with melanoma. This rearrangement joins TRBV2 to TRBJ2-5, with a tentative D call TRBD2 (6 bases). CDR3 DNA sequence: TGTGCCAGCAGGCCCTCTTACGGGAGTGAGACCCAGTACTTC. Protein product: CASRPSYGSETQYF.